These 11 T cell receptor beta chains were sequenced from one sample in a study of cytomegalovirus exposure and HLA in healthy donors. Amplification used 60 Vbeta primers and 13 Jbeta primers. Sequencing used immunoSEQ multiplex PCR; TCRdb keeps in-frame clones, though not all of them. The sample holds around 100,000 clones, 60% to 80% seen once. Sequencing used PBMCs. These receptors were obtained from a man aged 50 to 60 in good health and CMV-seropositive.

V and J are TRBV19 and TRBJ1-5; D is uncertain. Germline lookup yields CDR1 LNHDA and CDR2 SQIVND (reference sequence). Trimming left V 1 base short and J 5 bases short, with 15 bases between. There are 16 residues in the CDR3. The CDR3 coding sequence is TGTGCCAGTAGTATAGGCACCCCGAGGGTCGATCAGCCCCAGCATTTT. Protein sequence: CASSIGTPRVDQPQHF.

The chain couples TRBV10-3 to TRBJ2-7, with D maybe TRBD2 (5 bases). CDR3 length: 12 residues. Trimming shortened V by 5 bases and J by 6 bases, and 11 bases separated the two germline ends. The germline V gene has CDR1 ENHRY and CDR2 SYGVKD. CDR3 in DNA: TGTGCCATCAGTATAGAGGGAACCGAGCAGTACTTC. This translates into CAISIEGTEQYF.

The chain couples TRBV23-1 to TRBJ2-5; no clear D. TRBV23-1 is an ORF, and what it does is uncertain. This CDR3 is 13 amino acids long. V dropped 7 bases and J dropped 1 base, with 10 bases sitting between them. The CDR3, as DNA: TGCGCCAGCACACCTCCGGTCCAAGAGACCCAGTACTTC. This gives the protein CASTPPVQETQYF.

V is TRBV27 and J is TRBJ2-7; 12 bases are a match to TRBD2. J lost 7 bases, V lost 6 bases, and 10 bases had no gene match. The CDR3 has 15 residues. CDR1 is MNHEY, CDR2 SMNVEV, per germline (reference sequence). The CDR3 DNA sequence: TGTGCCAGCAGCAAATCAGGACTAGCGGGACGGGAGCAGTACTTC. Protein sequence: CASSKSGLAGREQYF.

Points on this clone: The germline gene is not matched at one end of the junction; a read error may be the cause. The chain is built from TRBV7-9 and TRBJ1-3; D remains unclear. This CDR3 region has 15 residues. The germline CDR1 and CDR2 sequences are SEHNR and FQNEAQ (reference sequence). CDR3 nucleotide sequence: TGTTCCAGCAGCCCGTATCAGGTCTCTGGAAACACCATATATTTT. It yields the protein CSSSPYQVSGNTIYF.

The chain joins TRBV6-6 to TRBJ2-1; TRBD1 aligns across 7 bases. Germline CDR1 MNHNY, CDR2 SVGAGI (reference sequence). V lost 6 bases to trimming and J lost 0 bases; unmatched junction nucleotides: 5. CDR3 length: 15 amino acids. DNA of the CDR3: TGTGCCAGCAGACCGGGACAGATCTCCTACAATGAGCAGTTCTTC. It encodes CASRPGQISYNEQFF.

The chain uses TRBV7-8 and TRBJ2-1; possible D gene TRBD2, 6 bases. Germline V CDR1 and CDR2: SGHVS, FQNEAQ. V was clipped by 6 bases and J by 7 bases, with 16 bases between them. The CDR3 loop spans 14 amino acids. CDR3 residues: CASSLEGLGNEQFF. In DNA, the CDR3 is TGTGCCAGCAGTCTGGAGGGCCTAGGAAATGAGCAGTTCTTC.

The V gene is TRBV19, the J gene TRBJ2-5; 8 nucleotides agree with TRBD2. The J call is uncertain, as TRBJ2-7 better fits the DNA end. This CDR3 spans 15 amino acids. The germline V gene has CDR1 LNHDA and CDR2 SQIVND (reference sequence). CDR3 region: CASSMAGGLGYEQYF. Here the CDR3 DNA reads TGTGCCAGTAGTATGGCGGGGGGACTCGGGTACGAGCAGTACTTC.

This chain links TRBV7-2 with TRBJ2-2; 7 bases line up with TRBD1. The CDR3 totals 14 residues. Germline V gene lookup returns CDR1 SGHTA and CDR2 FQGNSA. J lost 7 bases, V lost 4 bases, and 6 bases had no gene match. CDR3 bases: TGTGCCAGCAGCTCGACAGGGAAGGTCGGGGAGCTGTTTTTT. Translation: CASSSTGKVGELFF.

This clone came up a few times. This sequence joins TRBV6-5 and TRBJ1-3, with no clear D. V was cut by 0 bases and J by 3 bases, with 6 bases left in between. In germline, CDR1 is MNHEY, CDR2 SVGAGI. The CDR3 covers 14 residues. CDR3 protein: CASSYSRLGNTIYF. The CDR3 nucleotides read TGTGCCAGCAGTTACTCTCGACTTGGAAACACCATATATTTT.

The chain has TRBV29-1 and TRBJ2-2; D may be TRBD1 (6 bases). This CDR3 has 14 residues. Germline V gene sequence: CDR1 SQVTM, CDR2 ANQGSEA. V was trimmed by 8 bases and J by 0 bases, leaving 13 bases between them. In nucleotides, the CDR3 is TGCAGCACGGGCCAGGGGCCGAACACCGGGGAGCTGTTTTTT. This sequence encodes CSTGQGPNTGELFF.